These 22 T cell receptor beta chains originate from one sample sequenced in a study of human T cells and chemical hapten exposure. Each CDR3 protein gets one entry after TCRdb re-called the RACE reads with MiXCR. The sample lists more than 300,000 distinct CDR3 sequences, 5.1% occurring once. As to time point: pre-sensitization, week 0. The treatment is: therapeutic diphenylcyclopropenone sensitization with weekly scalp DPC. The source was whole blood, collected in connection with sensitization to the hapten diphenylcyclopropenone (DPC). The receptors were gathered from a woman between 45 and 65 years old with alopecia areata. Some clones in this sample may be carry-over from other donors' samples.

The V call is TRBV12-3 or TRBV12-4, the J call TRBJ1-2, with D possibly matching TRBD1 (5 bases). This CDR3 has 15 residues. V lost 1 base to trimming and J lost 12 bases, with 21 bases between them. CDR3 nucleotide sequence: TGTGCCAGCAGTTTAGATCGTCGGGGGATGAGGGGCAACACCTTC. It translates to CASSLDRRGMRGNTF.

The V gene is TRBV5-1, the J gene TRBJ1-4; D uncertain. The CDR3 sequence is 14 residues long. V lost 1 base and J lost 7, with 11 bases in between. Germline V lookup: CDR1 SGHRS, CDR2 YFSETQ. The CDR3 DNA follows: TGCGCCAGCAGCTTGACGGACCGCCCTGAAAAACTGTTTTTT. Translation: CASSLTDRPEKLFF. Together with reference TRBV5-1 and TRBJ1-4, the CDR3 gives the full variable domain: KAGVTQTPRYLIKTRGQQVTLSCSPISGHRSVSWYQQTPGQGLQFLFEYFSETQRNKGNFPGRFSGRQFSNSRSEMNVSTLELGDSALYLCASSLTDRPEKLFFGSGTQLSVL.

In the case of this clonotype: This sequence may be a read error, since a much larger clone differs from it by one base. The rearrangement uses TRBV12-3 or TRBV12-4 and TRBJ2-2, with TRBD1 identical over 9 bases. This CDR3 spans 15 amino acids. CDR3 in amino acids: CASSWDRATAGVLFF. The CDR3 DNA follows: TGTGCCAGCAGTTGGGACAGGGCGACAGCCGGGGTGCTGTTTTTT.

This clonotype was seen ten or more times. J is TRBJ2-3 and V is TRBV29-1; TRBD1 aligns across 11 bases. V lost 3 bases, J lost 3 bases, and 2 bases stayed unmatched. The CDR3 is made up of 14 amino acids. The germline CDR1 and CDR2 sequences are SQVTM and ANQGSEA. The CDR3 loop reads CSVEDRGRTDTQYF. DNA for the CDR3: TGCAGCGTTGAGGACAGGGGGCGAACAGATACGCAGTATTTT.

This clonotype was counted many times. The rearrangement joins TRBV4-2 to TRBJ2-1; 9 bases fit TRBD2. V was pared by 0 bases and J by 2 bases, with 8 bases of the junction left unmatched. There are 18 residues in the CDR3. The germline CDR1 and CDR2 sequences are LGHNA and YNFKEQ. As DNA, the CDR3 is TGTGCCAGCAGCCAAGATATGAATAGCGGGGGTACCTACAATGAGCAGTTCTTC. It specifies CASSQDMNSGGTYNEQFF.

This chain connects TRBV19 to TRBJ2-1, with 7 bases aligning to TRBD1. J was trimmed by 1 base and V by 6 bases; bases with no gene match: 6. The germline V gene has CDR1 LNHDA and CDR2 SQIVND (reference sequence). This CDR3 region has 15 residues. CDR3 nucleotide sequence: TGTGCCAGTAGCCCAGGACAGGCATCCTACAATGAGCAGTTCTTC. It codes for CASSPGQASYNEQFF.

The chain has TRBV18 and TRBJ1-6, with 9 bases identical to TRBD1. V shed 4 bases and J 9 bases; nucleotides not matched to a gene: 10. The CDR3 totals 16 residues. From germline, CDR1 is KGHSH and CDR2 LQKENI. The CDR3 DNA reads TGTGCCAGCTCACTGTCAGTTCCGGGACAGGGTTCACCCCTCCACTTT. Residues: CASSLSVPGQGSPLHF.

This clonotype has at least ten counts. This chain links TRBV2 with TRBJ2-1; D gene unclear. Trimming shortened V by 6 bases and J by 9 bases, and 9 bases separated the two germline ends. This CDR3 is built from 11 residues. The germline CDR1 and CDR2 sequences are SNHLY and FYNNEI. CDR3 amino acids: CASRESPEQFF. CDR3 sequence (DNA): TGTGCCAGCAGGGAGAGTCCTGAGCAGTTCTTC. The variable domain in full, completed from reference TRBV2 and TRBJ2-1, reads EPEVTQTPSHQVTQMGQEVILRCVPISNHLYFYWYRQILGQKVEFLVSFYNNEISEKSEIFDDQFSVERPDGSNFTLKIRSTKLEDSAMYFCASRESPEQFFGPGTRLTVL.

This sequence joins TRBV20-1 and TRBJ1-6, with a weak D call TRBD1 (5 bases). V lost 4 bases and J 10 bases, leaving 14 bases between the germline ends. This CDR3 region has 13 residues. The germline V gene has CDR1 DFQATT and CDR2 SNEGSKA (reference sequence). The CDR3 spells CSAIRGDVSPLHF. The CDR3 DNA is TGCAGTGCTATAAGAGGGGATGTCTCACCCCTCCACTTT.

This clonotype was recorded a few times. CDR3 sequence reads: CSAAQREVEDTQYF. CDR3 sequence (DNA): TGCAGTGCAGCCCAGCGGGAGGTTGAAGATACGCAGTATTTT. The chain combines TRBV20-1 with TRBJ2-3; TRBD2 matches at 9 bases. V lost 6 bases to trimming and J lost 5 bases; unmatched junction nucleotides: 9. There are 14 residues in the CDR3. Germline-derived CDR1 and CDR2 are DFQATT and SNEGSKA (reference sequence).

This clonotype appeared many times. CDR3 amino acids: CASSLESDLNTEAFF. Here the CDR3 DNA reads TGCGCCAGCAGCTTGGAATCAGATCTGAACACTGAAGCTTTCTTT. The chain uses TRBV5-1 and TRBJ1-1; D is ambiguous. Germline-derived CDR1 and CDR2 are SGHRS and YFSETQ. V lost 0 bases to trimming and J lost 0 bases, with 9 bases between them. The CDR3 is made up of 15 amino acids.

This clonotype was observed a handful of times. The chain links TRBV12-3 or TRBV12-4 to TRBJ1-4; 9 bases match TRBD1. V gave up 4 bases and J gave up 10 bases; unmatched junction bases: 13. This CDR3 spans 16 amino acids. The CDR3 sequence is CASSSPQGAPGLKLFF. CDR3 DNA: TGTGCCAGCAGTTCCCCACAGGGGGCCCCAGGTCTAAAACTGTTTTTT.

The J gene is TRBJ1-5, the V gene TRBV6-1, with D possibly being TRBD1 (5 bases). CDR1 MNHNS and CDR2 SASEGT come from the germline V gene. Trimming left V 7 bases short and J 2 bases short, with 18 bases between. CDR3 length equals 16 residues. CDR3 sequence: CASTQGTSRGNQPQHF. As DNA, the CDR3 is TGTGCCAGCACCCAAGGGACTTCACGGGGCAATCAGCCCCAGCATTTT.

This clonotype was seen many times. This chain connects TRBV28 to TRBJ1-6, with a weak D call TRBD1 (6 bases). Per the germline V gene, CDR1 is MDHEN and CDR2 is SYDVKM. The CDR3 contains 17 residues. V dropped 3 bases and J dropped 14 bases, with 26 bases sitting between them. CDR3 sequence reads: CASSFSAGTRVGRTLHF. The DNA of the CDR3 is TGTGCCAGCAGTTTTTCCGCCGGGACACGGGTTGGGAGAACCCTCCACTTT.

The table lists this clonotype with many counts. J is TRBJ2-5 and V is TRBV7-2; TRBD2 agrees at 9 bases. CDR3 size: 14 residues. Germline lookup yields CDR1 SGHTA and CDR2 FQGNSA. V was clipped by 4 bases and J by 2 bases; unmatched bases: 2. In DNA, the CDR3 is TGTGCCAGCAGCTGGACTAGCGTGCAAGAGACCCAGTACTTC. Residues: CASSWTSVQETQYF.

This clonotype was seen a few times. The chain joins TRBV3-1 to TRBJ1-1; D gene unclear. Trimming removed 4 bases from V and 3 bases from J, with 12 bases in between. The germline CDR1 and CDR2 sequences are LGHDT and YNNKEL (reference sequence). This CDR3 spans 14 amino acids. The CDR3 is CASSPLRLDTEAFF. CDR3 sequence (DNA): TGTGCCAGCAGCCCCCTCCGGTTGGACACTGAAGCTTTCTTT.

The J gene is TRBJ1-1, the V gene TRBV10-3; D is perhaps TRBD1 (6 bases). The V end was cut by 0 bases, the J end by 5 bases, with 13 bases between. The germline V gene has CDR1 ENHRY and CDR2 SYGVKD. This CDR3 contains 15 residues. The CDR3 sequence: CAISESPGAYTEAFF. As DNA, the CDR3 is TGTGCCATCAGTGAGTCACCGGGGGCTTATACTGAAGCTTTCTTT.

This clonotype was found many times. The V and J genes are TRBV27 and TRBJ2-5; 12 bases line up with TRBD1. Trimming removed 5 bases from V and 2 bases from J; junction bases left unmatched: 3. Per the germline V gene, CDR1 is MNHEY and CDR2 is SMNVEV (reference sequence). CDR3 length: 15 residues. The CDR3 coding sequence is TGTGCCAGCAGTGGGACAGGGGGCCCACAAGAGACCCAGTACTTC. The encoded protein is CASSGTGGPQETQYF.

There are a few counts of this clonotype. The CDR3 DNA is TGTGCCAGCAGCTTAGGAGTAGGGTCCGGGGAGCTGTTTTTT. Its translation: CASSLGVGSGELFF. This sequence joins TRBV7-3 and TRBJ2-2, with D unresolved. Germline V gene sequence: CDR1 SGHTA, CDR2 FQGTGA. The CDR3 covers 14 residues. Between the trimmed V and J ends, which lost 2 bases and 6 bases, there was a span of 10 bases.

The rearrangement links TRBV14 to TRBJ1-3; D call uncertain. The V end lost 0 bases, the J end lost 4 bases, and 10 bases lay between the germline ends. This CDR3 is 15 amino acids long. Germline loops: CDR1 SGHDN, CDR2 FVKESK. The CDR3 nucleotides are TGTGCCAGCAGCCAAGATTTACCCGGCGGAAACACCATATATTTT. It translates to CASSQDLPGGNTIYF.

Details on this clonotype: This may stem from a read error, because a much larger clone lies one nucleotide away. V usage is TRBV7-2 and J usage is TRBJ1-2, with D unresolved. The CDR3 loop spans 11 amino acids. The germline V gene encodes CDR1 SGHTA and CDR2 FQGNSA. CDR3 amino acids: CASSSNFGYTF. The CDR3 DNA follows: TGTGCCAGCAGCTCGAACTTTGGCTACACCTTC.

This clonotype was seen repeatedly, ten times or more. The J gene is TRBJ2-1, the V gene TRBV7-9, with TRBD1 as a possible D gene (7 bases). Germline CDR1 reads SEHNR; CDR2 reads FQNEAQ (reference sequence). The ends were cut back, 11 bases at V and 5 bases at J, with 22 bases in the middle. This CDR3 spans 15 amino acids. The CDR3 DNA reads as TGTGCCGGGAGGACAGGCCATCTCTATAACAATGAGCAGTTCTTC. Its translation: CAGRTGHLYNNEQFF.